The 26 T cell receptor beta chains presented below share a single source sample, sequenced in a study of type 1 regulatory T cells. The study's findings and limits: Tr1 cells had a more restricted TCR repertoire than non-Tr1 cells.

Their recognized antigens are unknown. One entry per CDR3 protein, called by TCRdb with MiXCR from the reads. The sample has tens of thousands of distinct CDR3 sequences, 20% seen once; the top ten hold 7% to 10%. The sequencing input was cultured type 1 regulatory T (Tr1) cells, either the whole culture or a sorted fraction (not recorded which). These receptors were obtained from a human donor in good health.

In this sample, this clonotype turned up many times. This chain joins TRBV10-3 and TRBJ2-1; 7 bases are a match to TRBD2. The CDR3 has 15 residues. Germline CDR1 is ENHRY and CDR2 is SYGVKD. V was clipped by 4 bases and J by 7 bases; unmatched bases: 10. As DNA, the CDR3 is TGTGCCATCAGTGGCCGCGGGAGTGAGGGGAATGAGCAGTTCTTC. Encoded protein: CAISGRGSEGNEQFF.

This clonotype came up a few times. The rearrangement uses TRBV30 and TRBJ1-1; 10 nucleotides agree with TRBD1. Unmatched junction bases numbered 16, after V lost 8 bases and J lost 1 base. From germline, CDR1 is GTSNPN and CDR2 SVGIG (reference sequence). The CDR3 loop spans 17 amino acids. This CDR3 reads CAGTSDRGLSRNTEAFF. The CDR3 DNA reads TGTGCCGGAACGAGTGACAGGGGGCTTTCGCGGAACACTGAAGCTTTCTTT. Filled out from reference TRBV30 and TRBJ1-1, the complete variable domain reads SQTIHQWPATLVQPVGSPLSLECTVEGTSNPNLYWYRQAAGRGLQLLFYSVGIGQISSEVPQNLSASRPQDRQFILSSKKLLLSDSGFYLCAGTSDRGLSRNTEAFFGQGTRLTVV.

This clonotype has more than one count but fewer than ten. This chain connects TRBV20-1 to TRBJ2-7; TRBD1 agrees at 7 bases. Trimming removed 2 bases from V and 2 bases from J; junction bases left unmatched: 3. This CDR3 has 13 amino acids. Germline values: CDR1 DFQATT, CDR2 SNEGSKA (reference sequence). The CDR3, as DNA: TGCAGTGCTAGACAACAGGGGACCTACGAGCAGTACTTC. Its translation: CSARQQGTYEQYF.

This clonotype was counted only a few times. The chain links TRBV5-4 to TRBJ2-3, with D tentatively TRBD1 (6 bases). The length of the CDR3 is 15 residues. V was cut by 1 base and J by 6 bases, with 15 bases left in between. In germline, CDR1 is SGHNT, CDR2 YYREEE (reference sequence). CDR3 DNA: TGTGCCAGCAGCTTGTCACCCTCAACAGGGGATACGCAGTATTTT. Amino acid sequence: CASSLSPSTGDTQYF.

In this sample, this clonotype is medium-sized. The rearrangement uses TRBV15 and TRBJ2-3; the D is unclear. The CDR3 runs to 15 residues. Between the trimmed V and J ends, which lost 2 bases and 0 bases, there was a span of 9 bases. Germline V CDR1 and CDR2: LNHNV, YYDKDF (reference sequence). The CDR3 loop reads CATSRSHGSTDTQYF. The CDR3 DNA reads TGTGCCACCAGCAGAAGTCATGGGAGCACAGATACGCAGTATTTT.

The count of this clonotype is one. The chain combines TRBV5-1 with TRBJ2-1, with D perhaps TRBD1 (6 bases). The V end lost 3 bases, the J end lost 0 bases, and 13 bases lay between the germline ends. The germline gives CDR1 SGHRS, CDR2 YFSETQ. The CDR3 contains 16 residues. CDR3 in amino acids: CASSWTEVSSYNEQFF. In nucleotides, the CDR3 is TGCGCCAGCAGCTGGACAGAGGTGAGCTCCTACAATGAGCAGTTCTTC.

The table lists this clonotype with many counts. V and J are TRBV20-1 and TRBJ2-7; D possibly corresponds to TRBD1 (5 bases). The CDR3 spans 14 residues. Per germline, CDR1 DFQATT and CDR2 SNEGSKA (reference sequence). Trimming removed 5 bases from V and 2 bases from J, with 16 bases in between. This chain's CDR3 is CSARGATVPYEQYF. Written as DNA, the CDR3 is TGCAGTGCTCGAGGAGCGACAGTCCCCTACGAGCAGTACTTC.

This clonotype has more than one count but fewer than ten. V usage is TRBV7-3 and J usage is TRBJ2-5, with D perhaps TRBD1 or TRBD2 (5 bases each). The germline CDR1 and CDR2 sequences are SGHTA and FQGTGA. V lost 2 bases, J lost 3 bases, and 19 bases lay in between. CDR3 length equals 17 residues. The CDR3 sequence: CASSLGAGGGREETQYF. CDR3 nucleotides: TGTGCCAGCAGCTTAGGGGCAGGTGGGGGACGGGAAGAGACCCAGTACTTC.

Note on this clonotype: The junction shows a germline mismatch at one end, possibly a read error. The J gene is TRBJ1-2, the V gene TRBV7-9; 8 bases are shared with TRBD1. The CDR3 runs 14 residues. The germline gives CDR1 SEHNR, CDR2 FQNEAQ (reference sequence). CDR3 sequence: CASSLVQGAYGYAF. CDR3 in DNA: TGTGCCAGCAGCTTAGTGCAGGGGGCCTATGGCTACGCCTTC.

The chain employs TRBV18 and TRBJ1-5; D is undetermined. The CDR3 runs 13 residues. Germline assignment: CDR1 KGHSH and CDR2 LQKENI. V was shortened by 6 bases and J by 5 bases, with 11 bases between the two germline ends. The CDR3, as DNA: TGTGCCAGCTCCACGGGCAGAGATCAGCCCCAGCATTTT. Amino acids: CASSTGRDQPQHF.

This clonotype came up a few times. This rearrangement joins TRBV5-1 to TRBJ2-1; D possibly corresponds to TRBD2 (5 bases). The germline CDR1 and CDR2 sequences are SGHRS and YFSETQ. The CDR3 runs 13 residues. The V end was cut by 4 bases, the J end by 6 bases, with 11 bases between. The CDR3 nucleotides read TGCGCCAGCAGCGCGCTAGCAGTCAATGAGCAGTTCTTC. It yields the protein CASSALAVNEQFF.

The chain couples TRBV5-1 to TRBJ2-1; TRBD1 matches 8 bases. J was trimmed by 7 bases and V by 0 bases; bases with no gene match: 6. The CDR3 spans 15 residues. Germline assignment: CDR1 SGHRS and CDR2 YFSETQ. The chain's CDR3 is CASSLAGGVKNEQFF. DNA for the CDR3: TGCGCCAGCAGCTTGGCAGGGGGCGTAAAGAATGAGCAGTTCTTC.

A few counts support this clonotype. This chain's CDR3 is CSAREGGYAYEQYF. CDR3 DNA sequence: TGCAGTGCTAGGGAGGGAGGCTACGCCTACGAGCAGTACTTC. The genes are TRBV20-1 and TRBJ2-7; possibly TRBD2 for D (6 bases). The CDR3 spans 14 residues. Germline CDR1 is DFQATT and CDR2 is SNEGSKA (reference sequence). The V end lost 3 bases, the J end lost 2 bases, and 14 bases lay between the germline ends.

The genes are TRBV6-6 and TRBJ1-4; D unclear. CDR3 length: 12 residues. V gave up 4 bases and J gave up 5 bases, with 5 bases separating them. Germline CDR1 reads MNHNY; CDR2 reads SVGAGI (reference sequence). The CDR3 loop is CASSSSNEKLFF. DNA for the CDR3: TGTGCCAGCAGTTCTTCAAATGAAAAACTGTTTTTT.

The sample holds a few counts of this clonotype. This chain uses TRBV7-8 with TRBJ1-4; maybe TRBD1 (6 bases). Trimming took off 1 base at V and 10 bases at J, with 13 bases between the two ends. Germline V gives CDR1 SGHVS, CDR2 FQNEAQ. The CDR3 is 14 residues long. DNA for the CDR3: TGTGCCAGCAGCTTAGTCACGGACAGCCGAAAACTGTTTTTT. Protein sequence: CASSLVTDSRKLFF.

In DNA, the CDR3 is TGTGCCAGCAGCTTGGGGGGGGACAGTCCTAGCACAGATACGCAGTATTTT. This codes for CASSLGGDSPSTDTQYF. The rearrangement joins TRBV5-4 to TRBJ2-3; maybe TRBD1 (7 bases). V was cut by 0 bases and J by 0 bases, with 14 bases left in between. Looked up from germline, CDR1 is SGHNT and CDR2 is YYREEE (reference sequence). The CDR3 contains 17 residues.

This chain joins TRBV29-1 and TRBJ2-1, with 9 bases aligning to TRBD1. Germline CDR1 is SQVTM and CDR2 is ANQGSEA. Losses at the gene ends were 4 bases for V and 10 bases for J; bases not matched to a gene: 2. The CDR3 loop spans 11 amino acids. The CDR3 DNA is TGCAGCGTTGCACAGGGGGCCGAGCAGTTCTTC. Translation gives CSVAQGAEQFF.

The chain's CDR3 is CASSSEIAGTGNEQFF. The CDR3 coding sequence is TGCGCCAGCAGCTCAGAGATAGCGGGGACGGGCAATGAGCAGTTCTTC. The chain links TRBV5-1 to TRBJ2-1, with 8 bases identical to TRBD2. J gave up 6 bases and V 3 bases, and 11 bases lay outside the gene matches. The CDR3 spans 16 residues. The germline V gene has CDR1 SGHRS and CDR2 YFSETQ.

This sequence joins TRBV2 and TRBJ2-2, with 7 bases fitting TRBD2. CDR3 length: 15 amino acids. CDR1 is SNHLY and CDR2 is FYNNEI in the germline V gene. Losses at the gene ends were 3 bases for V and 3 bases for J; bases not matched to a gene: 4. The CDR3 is CASSEGLTYTGELFF. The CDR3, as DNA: TGTGCCAGCAGTGAGGGACTAACGTACACCGGGGAGCTGTTTTTT.

CDR3 DNA: TGTGCCAGCAGTTTGCGTCGGGCTGGAAACACCATATATTTT. Amino acids: CASSLRRAGNTIYF. J is TRBJ1-3 and V is TRBV12-3 or TRBV12-4; D is uncertain. This CDR3 spans 14 amino acids. V was cut by 3 bases and J by 2 bases, with 8 bases left in between.

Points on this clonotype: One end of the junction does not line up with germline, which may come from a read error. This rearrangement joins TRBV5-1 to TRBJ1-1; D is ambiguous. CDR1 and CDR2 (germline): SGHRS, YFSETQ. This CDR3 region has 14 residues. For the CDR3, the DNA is TGCGCCAGCAGCTTGGACGTCACCGTTCTCGAGTGGATCTTT. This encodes CASSLDVTVLEWIF.

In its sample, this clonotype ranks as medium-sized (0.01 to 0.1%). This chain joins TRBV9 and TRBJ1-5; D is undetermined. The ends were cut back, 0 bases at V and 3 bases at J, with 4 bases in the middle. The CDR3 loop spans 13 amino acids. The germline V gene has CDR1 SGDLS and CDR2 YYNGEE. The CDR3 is CASSVAPNQPQHF. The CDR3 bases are TGTGCCAGCAGCGTAGCACCCAATCAGCCCCAGCATTTT.

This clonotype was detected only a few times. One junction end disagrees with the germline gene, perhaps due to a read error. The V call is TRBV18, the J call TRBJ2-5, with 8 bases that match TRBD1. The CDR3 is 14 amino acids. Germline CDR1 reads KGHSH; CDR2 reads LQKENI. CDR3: CASSQADRAENQYF. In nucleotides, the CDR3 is TGTGCCAGCTCACAAGCGGACAGGGCTGAGAACCAGTACTTC.

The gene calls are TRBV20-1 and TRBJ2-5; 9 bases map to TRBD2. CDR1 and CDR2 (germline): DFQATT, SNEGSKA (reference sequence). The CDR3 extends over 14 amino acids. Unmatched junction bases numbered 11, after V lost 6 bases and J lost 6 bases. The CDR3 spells CSAASGSGRQTQYF. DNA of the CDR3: TGCAGTGCAGCGAGCGGGAGCGGGAGGCAGACCCAGTACTTC.

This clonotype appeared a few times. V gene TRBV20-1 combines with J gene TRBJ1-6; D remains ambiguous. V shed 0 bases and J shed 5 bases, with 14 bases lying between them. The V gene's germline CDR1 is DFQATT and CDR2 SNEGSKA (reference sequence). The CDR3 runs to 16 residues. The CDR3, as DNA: TGCAGTGCTAGAGACCCCCAGCTTCGGGATAATTCACCCCTCCACTTT. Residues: CSARDPQLRDNSPLHF.

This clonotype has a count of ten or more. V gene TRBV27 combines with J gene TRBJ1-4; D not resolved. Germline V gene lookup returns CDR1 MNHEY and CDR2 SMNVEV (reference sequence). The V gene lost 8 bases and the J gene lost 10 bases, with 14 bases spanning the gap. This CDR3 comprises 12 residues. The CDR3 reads CASSSGVGKLFF. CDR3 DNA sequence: TGTGCCAGCTCCTCTGGCGTTGGAAAACTGTTTTTT.